This TCR beta chain was identified in a study of blood T cell repertoires in COVID-19. Original handling: From reference gene primer amplification, estimates of nucleated cell counts were derived. Produced via immunoSEQ multiplex PCR; TCRdb's table is partial and in-frame only. V and J calls and clone size are given by that table; D and trimming were obtained from the DNA. Of 150,000 to 180,000 clones in the sample, around 79% were seen once. The J segment lost 6 bases and the V segment lost 2 bases, leaving 7 bases of the junction unmatched. Germline CDR1 reads SQVTM; CDR2 reads ANQGSEA. This CDR3 has 14 amino acids.

The sequence came from an elderly man with acute or convalescent COVID-19. Sequenced input: peripheral blood. V and J are TRBV29-1 and TRBJ1-1, with 9 positions matching TRBD1. The CDR3 loop reads CSVEFLTGGSEAFF. CDR3 DNA: TGCAGCGTTGAATTTTTGACAGGGGGGTCTGAAGCTTTCTTT.